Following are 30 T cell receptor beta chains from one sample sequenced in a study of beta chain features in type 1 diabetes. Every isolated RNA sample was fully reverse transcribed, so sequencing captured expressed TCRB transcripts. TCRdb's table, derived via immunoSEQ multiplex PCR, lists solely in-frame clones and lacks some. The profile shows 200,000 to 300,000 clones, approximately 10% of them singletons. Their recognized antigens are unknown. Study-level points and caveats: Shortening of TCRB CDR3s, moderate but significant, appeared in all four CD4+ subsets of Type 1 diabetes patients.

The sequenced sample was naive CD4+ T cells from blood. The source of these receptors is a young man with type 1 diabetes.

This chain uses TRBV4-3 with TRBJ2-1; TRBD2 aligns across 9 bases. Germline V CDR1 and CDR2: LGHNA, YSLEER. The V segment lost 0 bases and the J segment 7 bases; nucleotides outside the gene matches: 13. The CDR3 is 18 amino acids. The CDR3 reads CASSQEALAGSLRNEQFF. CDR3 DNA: TGCGCCAGCAGCCAAGAAGCACTAGCGGGTTCTTTAAGGAATGAGCAGTTCTTC.

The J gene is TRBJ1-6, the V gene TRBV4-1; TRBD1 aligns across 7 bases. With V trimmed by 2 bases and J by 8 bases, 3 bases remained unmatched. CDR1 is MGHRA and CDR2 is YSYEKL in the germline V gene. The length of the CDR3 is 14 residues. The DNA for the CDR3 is TGCGCCAGCAGCCAATCAGGGGGTTATTCACCCCTCCACTTT. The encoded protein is CASSQSGGYSPLHF.

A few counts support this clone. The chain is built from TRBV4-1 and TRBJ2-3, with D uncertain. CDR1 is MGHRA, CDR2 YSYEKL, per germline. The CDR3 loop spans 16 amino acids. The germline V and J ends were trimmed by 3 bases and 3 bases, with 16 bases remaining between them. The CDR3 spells CASSHYPRPATDTQYF. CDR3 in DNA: TGCGCCAGCAGCCACTATCCGCGGCCAGCGACAGATACGCAGTATTTT.

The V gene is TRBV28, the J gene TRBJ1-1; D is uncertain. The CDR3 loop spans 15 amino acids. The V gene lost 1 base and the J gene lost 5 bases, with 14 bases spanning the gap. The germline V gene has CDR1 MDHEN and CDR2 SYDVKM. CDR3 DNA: TGTGCCAGCAGTTTATCAGTGGGTCGGCGGACTGAAGCTTTCTTT. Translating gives CASSLSVGRRTEAFF.

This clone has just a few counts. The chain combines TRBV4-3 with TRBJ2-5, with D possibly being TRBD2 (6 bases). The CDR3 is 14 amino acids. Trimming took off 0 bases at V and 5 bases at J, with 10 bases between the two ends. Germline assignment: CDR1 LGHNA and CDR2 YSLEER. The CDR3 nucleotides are TGCGCCAGCAGCCAAGATCGGGGGTGGGAGACCCAGTACTTC. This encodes CASSQDRGWETQYF.

In nucleotides, the CDR3 is TGTGCCAGCAGCGAAGGGACAGATTCACCCCTCCACTTT. Amino acids: CASSEGTDSPLHF. The chain joins TRBV7-3 to TRBJ1-6; TRBD1 matches 7 bases. Germline CDR1 and CDR2: SGHTA and FQGTGA. The CDR3 loop spans 13 amino acids. Losses at the gene ends were 5 bases for V and 8 bases for J; bases not matched to a gene: 3.

As DNA, the CDR3 is TGTGCCAGCAGCCCTTATGTGCGATCAGCTTTCTTT. This codes for CASSPYVRSAFF. The chain uses TRBV28 and TRBJ1-1; D remains ambiguous. CDR3 length: 12 amino acids. The germline V and J ends were trimmed by 6 bases and 10 bases, with 15 bases remaining between them. Germline CDR1 is MDHEN and CDR2 is SYDVKM.

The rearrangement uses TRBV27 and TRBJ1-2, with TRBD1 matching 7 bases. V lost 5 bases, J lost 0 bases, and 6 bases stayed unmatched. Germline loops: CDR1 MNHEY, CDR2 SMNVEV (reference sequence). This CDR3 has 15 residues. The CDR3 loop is CASSPRQGANYGYTF. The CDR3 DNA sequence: TGTGCCAGCAGTCCACGACAGGGTGCTAACTATGGCTACACCTTC.

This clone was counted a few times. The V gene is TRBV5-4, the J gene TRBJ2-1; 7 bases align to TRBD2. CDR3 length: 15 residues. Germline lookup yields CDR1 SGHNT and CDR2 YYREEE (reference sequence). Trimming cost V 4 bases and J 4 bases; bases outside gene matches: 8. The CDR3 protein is CASSPDSGPYNEQFF. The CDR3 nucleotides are TGTGCCAGCAGCCCTGATAGCGGGCCTTACAATGAGCAGTTCTTC. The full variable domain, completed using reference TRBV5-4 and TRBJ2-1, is ETGVTQSPTHLIKTRGQQVTLRCSSQSGHNTVSWYQQALGQGPQFIFQYYREEENGRGNFPPRFSGLQFPNYSSELNVNALELDDSALYLCASSPDSGPYNEQFFGPGTRLTVL.

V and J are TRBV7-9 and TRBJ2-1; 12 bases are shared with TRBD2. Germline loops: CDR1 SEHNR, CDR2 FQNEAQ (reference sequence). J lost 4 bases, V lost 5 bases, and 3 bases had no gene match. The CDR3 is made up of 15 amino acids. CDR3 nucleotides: TGTGCCAGCAGCGCAGGGACTAGCGGGTACAATGAGCAGTTCTTC. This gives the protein CASSAGTSGYNEQFF.

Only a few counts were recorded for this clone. CDR3 protein: CASSRGLQGSAEAFF. DNA of the CDR3: TGTGCCAGCTCACGGGGGTTACAGGGTTCGGCTGAAGCTTTCTTT. This chain links TRBV18 with TRBJ1-1, with D maybe TRBD1 (6 bases). Germline CDR1 reads KGHSH; CDR2 reads LQKENI. V shed 4 bases and J shed 6 bases, with 18 bases lying between them. The CDR3 has 15 residues.

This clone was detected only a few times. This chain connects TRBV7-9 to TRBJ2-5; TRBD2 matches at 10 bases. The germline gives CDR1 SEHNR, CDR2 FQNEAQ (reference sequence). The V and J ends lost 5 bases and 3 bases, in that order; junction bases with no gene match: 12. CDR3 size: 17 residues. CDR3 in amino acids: CASSHSSRTSGKETQYF. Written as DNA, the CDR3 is TGTGCCAGCAGCCATTCATCCCGGACTAGCGGCAAAGAGACCCAGTACTTC.

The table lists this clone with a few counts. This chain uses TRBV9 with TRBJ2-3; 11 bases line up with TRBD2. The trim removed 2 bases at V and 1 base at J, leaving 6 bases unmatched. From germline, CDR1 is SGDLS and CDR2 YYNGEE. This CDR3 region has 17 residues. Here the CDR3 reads CASSVVAGGPGTDTQYF. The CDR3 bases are TGTGCCAGCAGCGTCGTAGCGGGGGGGCCAGGCACAGATACGCAGTATTTT.

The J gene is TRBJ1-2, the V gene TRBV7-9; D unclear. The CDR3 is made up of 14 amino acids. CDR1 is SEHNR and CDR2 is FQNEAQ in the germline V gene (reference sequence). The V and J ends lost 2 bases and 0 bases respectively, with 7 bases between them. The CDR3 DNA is TGTGCCAGCAGCTTATCCCGGGCTAACTATGGCTACACCTTC. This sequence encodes CASSLSRANYGYTF.

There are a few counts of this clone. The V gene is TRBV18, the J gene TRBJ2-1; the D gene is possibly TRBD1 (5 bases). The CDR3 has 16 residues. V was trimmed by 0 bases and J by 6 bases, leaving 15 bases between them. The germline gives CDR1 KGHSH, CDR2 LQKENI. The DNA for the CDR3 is TGTGCCAGCTCACCACCAGGGGCGAAGTTCATCAATGAGCAGTTCTTC. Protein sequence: CASSPPGAKFINEQFF.

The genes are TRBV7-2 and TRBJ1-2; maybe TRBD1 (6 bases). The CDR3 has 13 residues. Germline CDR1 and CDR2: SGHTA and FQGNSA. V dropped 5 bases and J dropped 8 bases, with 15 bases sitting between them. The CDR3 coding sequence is TGTGCCAGCAGCGCGGGAGGGGGGGACGGCTACACCTTC. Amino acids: CASSAGGGDGYTF.

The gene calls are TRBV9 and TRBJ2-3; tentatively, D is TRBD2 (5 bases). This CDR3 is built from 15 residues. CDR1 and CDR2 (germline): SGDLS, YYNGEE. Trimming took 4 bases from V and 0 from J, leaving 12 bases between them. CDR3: CASSPGKSSTDTQYF. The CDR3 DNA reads TGTGCCAGCAGCCCGGGGAAGTCTAGCACAGATACGCAGTATTTT.

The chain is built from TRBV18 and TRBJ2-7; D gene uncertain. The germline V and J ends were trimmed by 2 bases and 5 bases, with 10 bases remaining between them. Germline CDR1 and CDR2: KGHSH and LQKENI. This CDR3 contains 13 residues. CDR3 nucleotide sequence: TGTGCCAGCTCACCAGTAGCCTACGACGAGCAGTACTTC. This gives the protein CASSPVAYDEQYF. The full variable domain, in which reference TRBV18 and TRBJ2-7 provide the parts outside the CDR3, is NAGVMQNPRHLVRRRGQEARLRCSPMKGHSHVYWYRQLPEEGLKFMVYLQKENIIDESGMPKERFSAEFPKEGPSILRIQQVVRGDSAAYFCASSPVAYDEQYFGPGTRLTVT.

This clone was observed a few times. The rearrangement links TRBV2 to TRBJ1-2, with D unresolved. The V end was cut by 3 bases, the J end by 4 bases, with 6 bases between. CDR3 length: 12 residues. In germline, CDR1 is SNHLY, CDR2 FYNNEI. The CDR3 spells CASSDRSYGYTF. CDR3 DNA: TGTGCCAGCAGTGACAGGTCCTATGGCTACACCTTC.

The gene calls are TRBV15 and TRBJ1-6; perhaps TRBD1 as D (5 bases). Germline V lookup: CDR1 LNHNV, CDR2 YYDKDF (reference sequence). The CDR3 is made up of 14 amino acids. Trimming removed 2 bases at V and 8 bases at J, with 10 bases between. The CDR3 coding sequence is TGTGCCACCAGCAGAACAACAGGAGATTCACCCCTCCACTTT. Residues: CATSRTTGDSPLHF.

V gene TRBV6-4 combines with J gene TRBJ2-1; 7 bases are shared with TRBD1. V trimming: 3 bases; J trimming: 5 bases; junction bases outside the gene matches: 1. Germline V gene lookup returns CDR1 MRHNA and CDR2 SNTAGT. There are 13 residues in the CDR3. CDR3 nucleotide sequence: TGTGCCAGCAGTGAGACAGGGAACAATGAGCAGTTCTTC. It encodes CASSETGNNEQFF.

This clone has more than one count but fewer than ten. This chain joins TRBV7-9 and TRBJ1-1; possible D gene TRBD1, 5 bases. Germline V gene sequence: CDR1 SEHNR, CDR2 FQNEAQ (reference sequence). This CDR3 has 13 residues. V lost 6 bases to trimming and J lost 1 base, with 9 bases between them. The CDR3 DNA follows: TGTGCCAGCAGTTGGAGGGGGAACACTGAAGCTTTCTTT. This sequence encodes CASSWRGNTEAFF.

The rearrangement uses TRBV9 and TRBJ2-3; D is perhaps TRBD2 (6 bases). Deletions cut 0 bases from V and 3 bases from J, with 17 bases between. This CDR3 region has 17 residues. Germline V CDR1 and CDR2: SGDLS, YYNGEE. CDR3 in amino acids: CASSVAPRLDGTDTQYF. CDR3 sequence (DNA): TGTGCCAGCAGCGTAGCACCCAGACTAGATGGAACAGATACGCAGTATTTT.

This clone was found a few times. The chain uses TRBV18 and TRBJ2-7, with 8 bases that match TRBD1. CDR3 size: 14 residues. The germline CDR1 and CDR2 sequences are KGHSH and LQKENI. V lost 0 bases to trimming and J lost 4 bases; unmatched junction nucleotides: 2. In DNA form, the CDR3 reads TGTGCCAGCTCACCACCTCAGGGGGCATACGAGCAGTACTTC. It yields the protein CASSPPQGAYEQYF.

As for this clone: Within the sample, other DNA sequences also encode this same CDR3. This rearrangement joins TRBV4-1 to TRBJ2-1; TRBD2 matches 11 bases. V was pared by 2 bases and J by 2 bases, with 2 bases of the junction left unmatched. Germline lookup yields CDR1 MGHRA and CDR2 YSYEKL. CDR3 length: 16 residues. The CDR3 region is CASSQLGLAAYNEQFF. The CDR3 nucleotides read TGCGCCAGCAGCCAATTGGGACTAGCGGCCTACAATGAGCAGTTCTTC.

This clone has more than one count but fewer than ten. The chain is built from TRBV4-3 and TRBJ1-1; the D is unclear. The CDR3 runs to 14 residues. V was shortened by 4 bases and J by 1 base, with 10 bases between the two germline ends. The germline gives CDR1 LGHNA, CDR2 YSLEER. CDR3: CASSPFVANTEAFF. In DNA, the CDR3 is TGCGCCAGCAGCCCCTTCGTGGCGAACACTGAAGCTTTCTTT.

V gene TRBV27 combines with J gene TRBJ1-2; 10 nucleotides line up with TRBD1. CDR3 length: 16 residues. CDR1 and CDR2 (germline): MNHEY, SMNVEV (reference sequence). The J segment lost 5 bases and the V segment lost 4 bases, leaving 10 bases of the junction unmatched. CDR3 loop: CASSSITGTGEYGYTF. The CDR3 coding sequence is TGTGCCAGCAGTTCTATAACGGGGACAGGGGAATATGGCTACACCTTC.

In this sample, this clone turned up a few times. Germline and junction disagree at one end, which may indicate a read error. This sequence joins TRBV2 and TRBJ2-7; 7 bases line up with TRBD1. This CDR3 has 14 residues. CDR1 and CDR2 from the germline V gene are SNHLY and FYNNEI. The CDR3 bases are TGTGCCAGCACCTCGGGACAGCGCTCCCACGAGCAGTACTTC. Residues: CASTSGQRSHEQYF.

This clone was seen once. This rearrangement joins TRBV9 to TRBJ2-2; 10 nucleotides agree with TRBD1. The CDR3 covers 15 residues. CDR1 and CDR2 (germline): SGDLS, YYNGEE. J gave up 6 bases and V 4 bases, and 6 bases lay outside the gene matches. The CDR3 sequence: CASSRLGQGAGELFF. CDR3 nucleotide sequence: TGTGCCAGCAGCCGACTAGGACAGGGGGCCGGGGAGCTGTTTTTT. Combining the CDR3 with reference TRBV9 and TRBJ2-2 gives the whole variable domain DSGVTQTPKHLITATGQRVTLRCSPRSGDLSVYWYQQSLDQGLQFLIQYYNGEERAKGNILERFSAQQFPDLHSELNLSSLELGDSALYFCASSRLGQGAGELFFGEGSRLTVL.

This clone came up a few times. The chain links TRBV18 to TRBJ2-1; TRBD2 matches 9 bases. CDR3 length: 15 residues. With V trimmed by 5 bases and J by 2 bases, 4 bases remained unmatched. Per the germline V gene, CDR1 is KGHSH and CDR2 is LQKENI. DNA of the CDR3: TGTGCCAGCTCAACGACTAGCGGTCCCTACAATGAGCAGTTCTTC. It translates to CASSTTSGPYNEQFF.